Listed below are T cell receptor beta chains from one sample, sequenced in a study of blood T cell repertoires in COVID-19. Profiling relied on immunoSEQ multiplex PCR, and the TCRdb table lists in-frame clones only, not all of them. The repertoire includes 150,000 to 180,000 clones, 76% of them detected once, and 3.7% sits in the top ten. Source material: peripheral blood. These receptors were obtained from a woman older than 75 with acute or convalescent COVID-19. CDR3s include the opening cysteine and the closing phenylalanine or tryptophan. D genes are given only for firm matches. Size values are once, few and many counts, or a class for expanded clones, and some rows have none.

abundance: few
d_gene: TRBD1
j_gene: TRBJ1-1
v_gene: TRBV12-3/TRBV12-4
CDR3nt: TGTGCCAGCAGTTTGATGGGACAGGAAGCTTTCTTT
CDR3aa: CASSLMGQEAFF

abundance: -
d_gene: -
j_gene: TRBJ1-1
v_gene: TRBV6-6
CDR3nt: TGTGCCAGCAGCACCCAGCTTACGGCGGGTTTAGAAGCTTTCTTT
CDR3aa: CASSTQLTAGLEAFF

abundance: -
d_gene: -
j_gene: TRBJ2-7
v_gene: TRBV30
CDR3nt: TGTGCCTGGAGCCCTAGGGGTGTGGGCTACGAGCAGTACTTC
CDR3aa: CAWSPRGVGYEQYF

abundance: many
d_gene: TRBD1
j_gene: TRBJ2-7
v_gene: TRBV3-1/TRBV3-2
CDR3nt: TGTGCCAGCAGCCGAGCAGGGGGCGAGTACGAGCAGTACTTC
CDR3aa: CASSRAGGEYEQYF

abundance: -
d_gene: TRBD1
j_gene: TRBJ1-1
v_gene: TRBV6-5
CDR3nt: TGTGCCAGCATTATTACAGGGGGCACTGAAGCTTTCTTT
CDR3aa: CASIITGGTEAFF

abundance: -
d_gene: TRBD1
j_gene: TRBJ1-6
v_gene: TRBV7-6
CDR3nt: TGTGCCAGCAGCTTGGCCGGGACAGGCGCACCCCTCCACTTT
CDR3aa: CASSLAGTGAPLHF

abundance: -
d_gene: -
j_gene: TRBJ2-2
v_gene: TRBV2
CDR3nt: TGTGCCAGCAGGAGGAGGGGCGCGTCCGGGGAGCTGTTTTTT
CDR3aa: CASRRRGASGELFF

abundance: -
d_gene: TRBD2
j_gene: TRBJ2-3
v_gene: TRBV7-2
CDR3nt: TGTGCCAGCAGCGTAAGACTAGCGGCGAGCACAGATACGCAGTATTTT
CDR3aa: CASSVRLAASTDTQYF

abundance: -
d_gene: TRBD1
j_gene: TRBJ1-2
v_gene: TRBV12-3/TRBV12-4
CDR3nt: TGTGCCAGCAGTCGCGACAGGGGGCCCAACACCTTC
CDR3aa: CASSRDRGPNTF

abundance: -
d_gene: TRBD2
j_gene: TRBJ2-2
v_gene: TRBV9
CDR3nt: TGTGCCAGCAGCGTAGCTCTAGCGGGAGGAAGTATCGGGGAGCTGTTTTTT
CDR3aa: CASSVALAGGSIGELFF

abundance: -
d_gene: TRBD1
j_gene: TRBJ2-7
v_gene: TRBV5-6
CDR3nt: TGTGCCAGCAGCTTCACAGGGGGCTCGATCGGCGAGCAGTACTTC
CDR3aa: CASSFTGGSIGEQYF

abundance: -
d_gene: -
j_gene: TRBJ2-5
v_gene: TRBV4-1
CDR3nt: TGCGCCAGCAGCCAAGATGGGGAGTGGCGTCCCCAGTACTTC
CDR3aa: CASSQDGEWRPQYF

abundance: -
d_gene: -
j_gene: TRBJ2-1
v_gene: TRBV10-2
CDR3nt: TGCGCCAGCAGCCCCGTGGACACAACCTCCTACAATGAGCAGTTCTTC
CDR3aa: CASSPVDTTSYNEQFF

abundance: -
d_gene: TRBD1
j_gene: TRBJ2-1
v_gene: TRBV9
CDR3nt: TGTGCCAGCAGCGTAGGGAGGACAGGGGGCTACAATGAGCAGTTCTTC
CDR3aa: CASSVGRTGGYNEQFF

abundance: -
d_gene: -
j_gene: TRBJ2-7
v_gene: TRBV3-1/TRBV3-2
CDR3nt: TGTGCCAGCAGCCAAGTGTCAGGCTACGAGCAGTACTTC
CDR3aa: CASSQVSGYEQYF

abundance: -
d_gene: TRBD2
j_gene: TRBJ2-1
v_gene: TRBV7-9
CDR3nt: TGTGCCAGCAGCCCTGGGGTCGGAACTAGCGGGAGTGGTGAGCAGTTCTTC
CDR3aa: CASSPGVGTSGSGEQFF

abundance: -
d_gene: -
j_gene: TRBJ2-7
v_gene: TRBV5-6
CDR3nt: TGTGCCAGCAGCTTTGGTTGGGGCAACGAGCAGTACTTC
CDR3aa: CASSFGWGNEQYF

abundance: -
d_gene: -
j_gene: TRBJ1-1
v_gene: TRBV18
CDR3nt: TGTGCCAGCTCACCACCGGGCATTGGCGGGACTGAAGCTTTCTTT
CDR3aa: CASSPPGIGGTEAFF

abundance: -
d_gene: -
j_gene: TRBJ1-5
v_gene: TRBV9
CDR3nt: TGTGCCAGCAGCGTAGCAGGGGATAATCAGCCCCAGCATTTT
CDR3aa: CASSVAGDNQPQHF

abundance: -
d_gene: TRBD1
j_gene: TRBJ2-5
v_gene: TRBV3-1/TRBV3-2
CDR3nt: TGTGCCAGCAGCCAAGCCGGGACAGGGGTGGAGACCCAGTACTTC
CDR3aa: CASSQAGTGVETQYF

abundance: -
d_gene: -
j_gene: TRBJ2-1
v_gene: TRBV5-1
CDR3nt: TGCGCCAGCAGCTTCACGGGTAGCTCCTACAATGAGCAGTTCTTC
CDR3aa: CASSFTGSSYNEQFF

abundance: -
d_gene: -
j_gene: TRBJ2-5
v_gene: TRBV5-1
CDR3nt: TGCGCCAGCAGCTTGGCTCTAGCCCAAGAGACCCAGTACTTC
CDR3aa: CASSLALAQETQYF

abundance: -
d_gene: -
j_gene: TRBJ2-1
v_gene: TRBV30
CDR3nt: TGTGCCTGGAGTCCACAGGGCAATGAGCAGTTCTTC
CDR3aa: CAWSPQGNEQFF

abundance: -
d_gene: -
j_gene: TRBJ2-7
v_gene: TRBV10-1
CDR3nt: TGCGCCAGCAGCGATACTACAAGGAACGAGCAGTACTTC
CDR3aa: CASSDTTRNEQYF

abundance: -
d_gene: -
j_gene: TRBJ1-5
v_gene: TRBV2
CDR3nt: TGTGCCAGCAGGGGGGGGATTCGGCAGCCCCAGCATTTT
CDR3aa: CASRGGIRQPQHF

abundance: once
d_gene: -
j_gene: TRBJ2-3
v_gene: TRBV9
CDR3nt: TGTGCCAGCAGCGTAGTTGGCGGGGATAGCACAGATACGCAGTATTTT
CDR3aa: CASSVVGGDSTDTQYF

abundance: few
d_gene: -
j_gene: TRBJ1-2
v_gene: TRBV21-1
CDR3nt: TGTGCCAGCAGCAAATCGCCAGGGGGCCCCTTGAGAGGGTATGGCTACACCTTC
CDR3aa: CASSKSPGGPLRGYGYTF

abundance: -
d_gene: TRBD1
j_gene: TRBJ2-7
v_gene: TRBV6-1
CDR3nt: TGTGCCAGCAGTGAATCAACAGGGGTCGAGCAGTACTTC
CDR3aa: CASSESTGVEQYF

abundance: -
d_gene: TRBD1
j_gene: TRBJ1-5
v_gene: TRBV7-2
CDR3nt: TGTGCCAGCAGCGGAGCGGGACAGGGGGCTCATCAGCCCCAGCATTTT
CDR3aa: CASSGAGQGAHQPQHF

abundance: -
d_gene: TRBD1
j_gene: TRBJ1-5
v_gene: TRBV10-3
CDR3nt: TGTGCCATCAGTTCCGACAGGGATGCTCAGCCCCAGCATTTT
CDR3aa: CAISSDRDAQPQHF

abundance: few
d_gene: TRBD1
j_gene: TRBJ1-5
v_gene: TRBV30
CDR3nt: TGTGCCTGGAGTGGGGGGGCGGGACAGAGCAATCAGCCCCAGCATTTT
CDR3aa: CAWSGGAGQSNQPQHF

abundance: -
d_gene: TRBD1
j_gene: TRBJ1-5
v_gene: TRBV27
CDR3nt: TGTGCCAGCAGTTTTTCAGGGGGTAGGGATCAGCCCCAGCATTTT
CDR3aa: CASSFSGGRDQPQHF

abundance: once
d_gene: TRBD1
j_gene: TRBJ1-5
v_gene: TRBV18
CDR3nt: TGTGCCAGCTCACTCCTCACAGGGGGCAACAATCAGCCCCAGCATTTT
CDR3aa: CASSLLTGGNNQPQHF

abundance: -
d_gene: TRBD1
j_gene: TRBJ1-5
v_gene: TRBV3-1/TRBV3-2
CDR3nt: TGTGCCAGCAGCCATAGGGACAGGGGTAATCAGCCCCAGCATTTT
CDR3aa: CASSHRDRGNQPQHF

abundance: -
d_gene: -
j_gene: TRBJ1-2
v_gene: TRBV6-5
CDR3nt: TGTGCCAGCAGTTACCGTTCCGGGGGGGACTATGGCTACACCTTC
CDR3aa: CASSYRSGGDYGYTF

abundance: -
d_gene: -
j_gene: TRBJ1-6
v_gene: TRBV7-9
CDR3nt: TGTGCCAGCAGCCCAGGGAATTCACCCCTCCACTTT
CDR3aa: CASSPGNSPLHF

abundance: -
d_gene: TRBD2
j_gene: TRBJ2-3
v_gene: TRBV4-2
CDR3nt: TGTGCCAGCAGCCAAGGGCTGACTAGCGCTTCTAGCACAGATACGCAGTATTTT
CDR3aa: CASSQGLTSASSTDTQYF

abundance: -
d_gene: -
j_gene: TRBJ1-1
v_gene: TRBV2
CDR3nt: TGTGCCAGCAGCCTAACGCAGGGGAAGAACACTGAAGCTTTCTTT
CDR3aa: CASSLTQGKNTEAFF

abundance: -
d_gene: TRBD1
j_gene: TRBJ2-4
v_gene: TRBV27
CDR3nt: TGTGCCAGCAGAGACGGACAGGGGACCAAAAACATTCAGTACTTC
CDR3aa: CASRDGQGTKNIQYF

abundance: -
d_gene: TRBD1
j_gene: TRBJ1-4
v_gene: TRBV7-2
CDR3nt: TGTGCCAGCAGCCCCCGACAGGGACCAAATGAAAAACTGTTTTTT
CDR3aa: CASSPRQGPNEKLFF

abundance: -
d_gene: TRBD1
j_gene: TRBJ1-1
v_gene: TRBV18
CDR3nt: TGTGCCAGCTCACCCTTTTTGGACAGGGACACTGAAGCTTTCTTT
CDR3aa: CASSPFLDRDTEAFF

abundance: few
d_gene: TRBD2
j_gene: TRBJ2-2
v_gene: TRBV7-3
CDR3nt: TGTGCCAGCAGCTTCCGGACTAGCGACACCGGGGAGCTGTTTTTT
CDR3aa: CASSFRTSDTGELFF

abundance: -
d_gene: -
j_gene: TRBJ2-1
v_gene: TRBV19
CDR3nt: TGTGCCAGTAGTATTTCGCAGGGGTTCCCCTACAATGAGCAGTTCTTC
CDR3aa: CASSISQGFPYNEQFF

abundance: once
d_gene: TRBD1
j_gene: TRBJ1-6
v_gene: TRBV7-9
CDR3nt: TGTGCCAGCAGACCGGGACAGGTCGGTAATTCACCCCTCCACTTT
CDR3aa: CASRPGQVGNSPLHF

abundance: -
d_gene: -
j_gene: TRBJ1-1
v_gene: TRBV18
CDR3nt: TGTGCCAGCTCACCTTCCTTGAGGGATTGGCCTGAAGCTTTCTTT
CDR3aa: CASSPSLRDWPEAFF

abundance: few
d_gene: -
j_gene: TRBJ1-5
v_gene: TRBV6-2/TRBV6-3
CDR3nt: TGTGCCAGCAGTTACCTCAACTCCCTACAGCCCCAGCATTTT
CDR3aa: CASSYLNSLQPQHF

abundance: -
d_gene: TRBD1
j_gene: TRBJ2-1
v_gene: TRBV6-6
CDR3nt: TGTGCCAGCAGGTTCCCGGGACAGGGGAATGAGCAGTTCTTC
CDR3aa: CASRFPGQGNEQFF

abundance: few
d_gene: -
j_gene: TRBJ1-5
v_gene: TRBV6-6
CDR3nt: TGTGCCAGCAGTTACGGCGGGGGGCGACCTAATCAGCCCCAGCATTTT
CDR3aa: CASSYGGGRPNQPQHF

abundance: -
d_gene: -
j_gene: TRBJ1-1
v_gene: TRBV18
CDR3nt: TGTGCCAGCTCACCAAACAGGGAATGGGGCACTGAAGCTTTCTTT
CDR3aa: CASSPNREWGTEAFF

abundance: -
d_gene: TRBD2
j_gene: TRBJ2-7
v_gene: TRBV5-1
CDR3nt: TGCGCCAGCAGTGTATCCTGGGTGGTAGCGGGGTCGAAGCAGTACTTC
CDR3aa: CASSVSWVVAGSKQYF

abundance: -
d_gene: -
j_gene: TRBJ1-4
v_gene: TRBV18
CDR3nt: TGTGCCAGCTCCCCGGACAGACAAAAACTGTTTTTT
CDR3aa: CASSPDRQKLFF